This T cell receptor beta chain came from a study of cytomegalovirus exposure and HLA in healthy donors. This cohort consisted of healthy bone marrow donors. Findings and limits, study-wide: When analyzed later, a missense DCLRE1C variant was found to be linked to TCR beta V- and J-gene trimming.

A note on this clone: Its specificity is not known.

PCR involved 60 Vbeta and 13 Jbeta primers. Measured with immunoSEQ multiplex PCR; TCRdb has only the in-frame clones, and not every one. Among under 150,000 clones listed, roughly 80% were seen once. Germline trimming cut 7 bases from V and 8 bases from J; bases unmatched to any gene: 5. In germline, CDR1 is GTSNPN, CDR2 SVGIG (reference sequence). This CDR3 contains 12 residues. Sequenced input: PBMCs. The rearrangement joins TRBV30 to TRBJ1-4, with TRBD1 matching over 9 bases. This sequence was found in a woman aged 40 to 49 in good health and CMV-seropositive. CDR3 amino acids: CAYDRGGEKLFF. CDR3 in DNA: TGTGCCTATGACAGGGGGGGAGAAAAACTGTTTTTT.